This entry lists 20 T cell receptor beta chains sequenced from one sample in a study of shared clonotypes between healthy human individuals. Generated by immunoSEQ multiplex PCR, the TCRdb table keeps only in-frame clones and is missing some. Of roughly 100,000 clones listed, about 66% were seen once; the top ten hold 24%. Sequencing was carried out using memory CD8+ T cells sorted from blood. Sample subset: CD45RO+ cells pooled with CCR7-negative TemRA cells. Receptors were obtained from a woman in her 30s in good health.

This clone was counted many times. The genes are TRBV27 and TRBJ2-2, with 7 bases lining up with TRBD1. Trimming took 6 bases from V and 4 from J; bases not matched to a gene: 5. Germline assignment: CDR1 MNHEY and CDR2 SMNVEV (reference sequence). This CDR3 has 14 residues. CDR3 protein: CASRGDRSTGELFF. In nucleotides, the CDR3 is TGTGCCAGCAGGGGGGACAGAAGCACCGGGGAGCTGTTTTTT.

The chain employs TRBV6-4 and TRBJ2-3, with D possibly being TRBD2 (5 bases). The germline V gene has CDR1 MRHNA and CDR2 SNTAGT. CDR3 length: 14 amino acids. V was clipped by 6 bases and J by 0 bases, with 10 bases between them. CDR3 nucleotide sequence: TGTGCCAGCAGGGCGGGCACTAGCACAGATACGCAGTATTTT. Translation: CASRAGTSTDTQYF.

The chain joins TRBV29-1 to TRBJ1-1, with a possible D match to TRBD1 (5 bases). V was clipped by 3 bases and J by 2 bases, with 7 bases between them. CDR3 length: 12 residues. Germline CDR1 SQVTM, CDR2 ANQGSEA. The CDR3 DNA is TGCAGCGTTGAGGGGGGAAACACTGAAGCTTTCTTT. This sequence encodes CSVEGGNTEAFF.

This clone came up a few times. V usage is TRBV28 and J usage is TRBJ1-1; D is undetermined. Looked up from germline, CDR1 is MDHEN and CDR2 is SYDVKM. This CDR3 contains 12 residues. Trimming stripped 5 bases from V and 8 bases from J, with 12 bases between. Written as DNA, the CDR3 is TGTGCCAGCAGTCGGGGAGTCCGCGAAGCTTTCTTT. It yields the protein CASSRGVREAFF.

This chain uses TRBV27 with TRBJ2-1, with D hard to call. The CDR3 has 14 amino acids. Trimming took off 2 bases at V and 6 bases at J, with 11 bases between the two ends. Germline V lookup: CDR1 MNHEY, CDR2 SMNVEV (reference sequence). CDR3 sequence (DNA): TGTGCCAGCAGTTTAAGGTACCGTGCCAATGAGCAGTTCTTC. Translating it yields CASSLRYRANEQFF.

This clone was seen at least ten times. The chain recombines TRBV10-3 with TRBJ2-1; TRBD2 might be the D (6 bases). Germline CDR1 is ENHRY and CDR2 is SYGVKD. V was clipped by 0 bases and J by 3 bases, with 15 bases between them. The CDR3 runs to 17 residues. The CDR3 DNA reads as TGTGCCATCAGTGAGTCGGAAGGTAGCGGAGACTACAATGAGCAGTTCTTC. It encodes CAISESEGSGDYNEQFF.

The CDR3 coding sequence is TGCAGCGTTGCGGGGCAGGGGGAACGGGAGCAGTACTTC. It is translated as CSVAGQGEREQYF. The chain couples TRBV29-1 to TRBJ2-7; TRBD1 matches at 7 bases. The CDR3 is made up of 13 amino acids. Losses at the gene ends were 4 bases for V and 7 bases for J; bases not matched to a gene: 10. Germline CDR1 is SQVTM and CDR2 is ANQGSEA.

V and J are TRBV6-6 and TRBJ1-1; the D is unclear. The germline CDR1 and CDR2 sequences are MNHNY and SVGAGI (reference sequence). Trimming took 3 bases from V and 8 from J, leaving 10 bases between them. The CDR3 is 12 residues long. This CDR3 is CASSYGQSEAFF. DNA for the CDR3: TGTGCCAGCAGTTATGGCCAGTCCGAAGCTTTCTTT.

This sequence joins TRBV10-3 and TRBJ2-3; 11 bases are a match to TRBD2. The CDR3 length is 18 residues. CDR1 ENHRY and CDR2 SYGVKD come from the germline V gene. J lost 2 bases, V lost 1 base, and 8 bases had no gene match. The chain's CDR3 is CAISEFSGRVKPTDTQYF. The CDR3 DNA reads as TGTGCCATCAGTGAGTTTAGCGGGAGGGTAAAACCCACAGATACGCAGTATTTT.

This clone appeared a few times. The chain uses TRBV7-9 and TRBJ2-3, with D unresolved. The V gene's germline CDR1 is SEHNR and CDR2 FQNEAQ (reference sequence). This CDR3 spans 12 amino acids. Deletions cut 10 bases from V and 0 bases from J, with 8 bases between. The CDR3 is CATQASTDTQYF. DNA of the CDR3: TGTGCCACCCAGGCTAGCACAGATACGCAGTATTTT. The whole variable domain, remainder taken from reference TRBV7-9 and TRBJ2-3, is DTGVSQNPRHKITKRGQNVTFRCDPISEHNRLYWYRQTLGQGPEFLTYFQNEAQLEKSRLLSDRFSAERPKGSFSTLEIQRTEQGDSAMYLCATQASTDTQYFGPGTRLTVL.

This clone has ten or more counts. The rearrangement joins TRBV28 to TRBJ2-7; TRBD1 matches at 9 bases. Germline CDR1 and CDR2: MDHEN and SYDVKM. J lost 4 bases, V lost 10 bases, and 11 bases had no gene match. The CDR3 extends over 14 amino acids. The CDR3, as DNA: TGTGCCATACAATACCGGGACAGGGTATACGAGCAGTACTTC. Its translation is CAIQYRDRVYEQYF.

The J gene is TRBJ2-5, the V gene TRBV7-9; D perhaps matches TRBD2 (5 bases). CDR3 length: 14 amino acids. With 5 bases removed from V and 2 bases from J, the gap between germline ends came to 12 bases. The germline CDR1 and CDR2 sequences are SEHNR and FQNEAQ (reference sequence). The CDR3 nucleotides are TGTGCCAGCAGCGACCTCGGGGATCAAGAGACCCAGTACTTC. Amino acids: CASSDLGDQETQYF.

The chain combines TRBV2 with TRBJ2-1, with 10 positions matching TRBD2. Trimming cost V 5 bases and J 5 bases; bases outside gene matches: 3. CDR1 and CDR2 (germline): SNHLY, FYNNEI. The CDR3 contains 14 residues. The CDR3 spells CASSSGRGHNEQFF. The DNA of the CDR3 is TGTGCCAGCAGTAGCGGGAGGGGCCACAATGAGCAGTTCTTC.

The chain has TRBV9 and TRBJ2-3; TRBD2 might be the D (5 bases). The CDR3 spans 18 residues. Germline V gene lookup returns CDR1 SGDLS and CDR2 YYNGEE. V lost 4 bases, J lost 2 bases, and 23 bases lay in between. DNA of the CDR3: TGTGCCAGCAGCCGGGCTTACGAAGCGATGGGAGACACAGATACGCAGTATTTT. Amino acids: CASSRAYEAMGDTDTQYF.

In this sample, this clone turned up many times. Other DNA variants within this sample encode the same CDR3. The chain couples TRBV6-1 to TRBJ2-1; 12 nucleotides match TRBD2. Germline V gene data show CDR1 as MNHNS and CDR2 as SASEGT. The V and J ends lost 2 bases and 7 bases, in that order; junction bases with no gene match: 3. This CDR3 has 15 residues. Here the CDR3 reads CASSERTSGINEQFF. For the CDR3, the DNA is TGTGCCAGCAGTGAACGGACTAGCGGGATAAATGAGCAGTTCTTC.

On this clone itself: This may be a read error: a much more frequent sequence differs by one nucleotide. This sample also contains other DNA sequences that code for the same CDR3. The rearrangement joins TRBV27 to TRBJ2-1, with TRBD2 matching 8 bases. This CDR3 is built from 17 residues. V shed 6 bases and J 7 bases; nucleotides not matched to a gene: 17. The germline CDR1 and CDR2 sequences are MNHEY and SMNVEV (reference sequence). CDR3 in amino acids: CASRPGGYLGTQNEQFF. The CDR3 coding sequence is TGTGCCAGCAGACCGGGGGGGTACCTTGGGACACAAAATGAGCAGTTCTTC.

The chain combines TRBV5-6 with TRBJ2-5; D perhaps matches TRBD1 (5 bases). The CDR3 is 14 residues long. The V gene lost 0 bases and the J gene lost 5 bases, with 11 bases spanning the gap. Germline CDR1 is SGHDT and CDR2 is YYEEEE. CDR3 residues: CASSLADSLETQYF. Written as DNA, the CDR3 is TGTGCCAGCAGCTTGGCCGACAGCTTGGAGACCCAGTACTTC.

At least ten counts were recorded for this clone. Other DNA sequences in this sample translate to the same CDR3. V and J are TRBV6-4 and TRBJ2-1, with 7 nucleotides matching TRBD2. This CDR3 has 15 residues. Trimming at V came to 0 bases and at J to 1 base, leaving 0 bases not matched to a gene. CDR1 and CDR2 (germline): MRHNA, SNTAGT. The CDR3 loop is CASSDSSGSYNEQFF. The CDR3 DNA follows: TGTGCCAGCAGTGACTCTAGCGGGTCCTACAATGAGCAGTTCTTC.

V usage is TRBV7-9 and J usage is TRBJ2-1; D might be TRBD1 (5 bases). V lost 4 bases, J lost 9 bases, and 25 bases lay in between. Germline lookup yields CDR1 SEHNR and CDR2 FQNEAQ (reference sequence). The length of the CDR3 is 17 residues. The CDR3 sequence is CASSSRACLCPGPEQFF. DNA of the CDR3: TGTGCCAGCAGCTCACGGGCCTGCCTGTGTCCAGGGCCTGAGCAGTTCTTC.

V gene TRBV7-8 combines with J gene TRBJ2-2, with D perhaps TRBD1 (6 bases). The CDR3 is 14 residues long. The germline CDR1 and CDR2 sequences are SGHVS and FQNEAQ. V lost 5 bases, J lost 7 bases, and 14 bases lay in between. In DNA form, the CDR3 reads TGTGCCAGCAGCCAATTGGGGGCGCACGGGGAGCTGTTTTTT. Protein sequence: CASSQLGAHGELFF.